A single sample is the source of the 15 T cell receptor beta chains below, sequenced in a study of blood T cell repertoires in COVID-19. The table came from immunoSEQ multiplex PCR; TCRdb's copy has only in-frame clones and leaves some out. The top ten hold roughly 4.3% of the sample, which has about 140,000 clones, roughly 77% seen once. The sequenced sample was peripheral blood. The receptors derive from a man aged 55 to 70 with acute or convalescent COVID-19.

This clone occurred a few times. V gene TRBV3-1 (or the pseudogene TRBV3-2) combines with J gene TRBJ2-1; 11 nucleotides line up with TRBD1. This CDR3 has 15 residues. Germline trimming cut 0 bases from V and 9 bases from J; bases unmatched to any gene: 4. Looked up from germline, CDR1 is LGHDT and CDR2 is YNNKEL (reference sequence). CDR3 DNA sequence: TGTGCCAGCAGCCAAGATCCCGGACAGGGGGCTGAGCAGTTCTTC. Its translation: CASSQDPGQGAEQFF.

CDR3 amino acids: CASSYARREWETQYF. The CDR3 DNA is TGTGCCAGCAGTTATGCCCGGCGGGAGTGGGAGACCCAGTACTTC. V gene TRBV25-1 combines with J gene TRBJ2-5, with TRBD2 matching 7 bases. The V and J ends lost 5 bases and 5 bases, in that order; junction bases with no gene match: 11. Germline CDR1 is MGHDK and CDR2 is SYGVNS. The CDR3 sequence is 15 residues long.

V is TRBV10-3 and J is TRBJ2-1; 9 bases line up with TRBD2. The V gene's germline CDR1 is ENHRY and CDR2 SYGVKD. V dropped 5 bases and J dropped 3; count of bases not matched to a gene: 2. This CDR3 has 14 residues. The CDR3 sequence is CAISPTSGYNEQFF. For the CDR3, the DNA is TGTGCCATCAGTCCGACTAGCGGCTACAATGAGCAGTTCTTC.

V usage is TRBV19 and J usage is TRBJ2-5; 7 positions match TRBD1. The CDR3 length is 12 residues. CDR1 is LNHDA and CDR2 is SQIVND in the germline V gene (reference sequence). The V and J ends lost 11 bases and 5 bases, in that order; junction bases with no gene match: 8. The CDR3 loop reads CAAGRGMETQYF. DNA of the CDR3: TGTGCCGCCGGCAGGGGGATGGAGACCCAGTACTTC.

V usage is TRBV10-3 and J usage is TRBJ2-2, with D possibly matching TRBD2 (6 bases). The V and J ends lost 4 bases and 1 base respectively, with 10 bases between them. The CDR3 is 15 residues long. CDR1 and CDR2 (germline): ENHRY, SYGVKD. The CDR3 DNA reads TGTGCCATCAGTGGCCGGGACTTGAACACCGGGGAGCTGTTTTTT. Residues: CAISGRDLNTGELFF.

V gene TRBV7-2 combines with J gene TRBJ2-7, with D perhaps matching TRBD2 (6 bases). Looked up from germline, CDR1 is SGHTA and CDR2 is FQGNSA. The CDR3 is 14 residues long. Deletions cut 5 bases from V and 5 bases from J, with 16 bases between. The CDR3 DNA sequence: TGTGCCAGCAGCCCGAGACTAGGGGTGAACGAGCAGTACTTC. It specifies CASSPRLGVNEQYF.

V usage is TRBV19 and J usage is TRBJ2-7, with TRBD1 matching over 9 bases. Trimming took 5 bases from V and 4 from J; bases not matched to a gene: 12. The CDR3 is 16 amino acids. The V gene's germline CDR1 is LNHDA and CDR2 SQIVND (reference sequence). The CDR3 spells CASSERGGQGDYEQYF. CDR3 sequence (DNA): TGTGCCAGTAGTGAACGAGGGGGACAGGGCGATTACGAGCAGTACTTC.

The V call is TRBV6-5, the J call TRBJ2-7; D is perhaps TRBD2 (6 bases). CDR1 MNHEY and CDR2 SVGAGI come from the germline V gene. The length of the CDR3 is 14 residues. Between the trimmed V and J ends, which lost 10 bases and 3 bases, there was a span of 19 bases. The DNA for the CDR3 is TGTGCCACCTTTAGCGGAGCCACTATCTACGAGCAGTACTTC. Its protein product is CATFSGATIYEQYF.

The gene calls are TRBV5-4 and TRBJ2-5, with 9 bases matching TRBD1. The germline V gene encodes CDR1 SGHNT and CDR2 YYREEE (reference sequence). The CDR3 has 13 amino acids. The J segment lost 6 bases and the V segment lost 4 bases, leaving 4 bases of the junction unmatched. The CDR3 DNA reads as TGTGCCAGCAGCACGACAGGGGGGCAGACCCAGTACTTC. This sequence encodes CASSTTGGQTQYF.

The V call is TRBV9, the J call TRBJ2-1, with 8 bases aligning to TRBD1. Trimming cost V 0 bases and J 6 bases; bases outside gene matches: 5. Per the germline V gene, CDR1 is SGDLS and CDR2 is YYNGEE. This CDR3 has 15 residues. CDR3 sequence reads: CASSVGAGGLNEQFF. The CDR3 DNA reads TGTGCCAGCAGCGTAGGGGCAGGGGGCCTCAATGAGCAGTTCTTC.

The chain has TRBV2 and TRBJ2-1; maybe TRBD2 (6 bases). Germline CDR1 and CDR2: SNHLY and FYNNEI. The CDR3 consists of 15 residues. V lost 7 bases to trimming and J lost 2 bases, with 15 bases between them. This chain's CDR3 is CASTRDSQPYNEQFF. The CDR3 DNA is TGTGCCAGCACCCGGGACTCCCAGCCCTACAATGAGCAGTTCTTC.

The chain joins TRBV20-1 to TRBJ2-3; D not resolved. This CDR3 has 11 amino acids. Trimming shortened V by 3 bases and J by 1 base, and 2 bases separated the two germline ends. Per the germline V gene, CDR1 is DFQATT and CDR2 is SNEGSKA (reference sequence). Here the CDR3 reads CSASGTDTQYF. The CDR3 nucleotides are TGCAGTGCTAGCGGCACAGATACGCAGTATTTT.

This clone occurred once. V and J are TRBV5-5 and TRBJ2-1; TRBD1 matches at 9 bases. Germline CDR1 reads SGHKS; CDR2 reads YYEKEE (reference sequence). V shed 1 base, J shed 8 bases, and the junction held 7 bases outside the gene matches. The CDR3 is 15 amino acids. In DNA, the CDR3 is TGTGCCAGCAGCTTGACCGGGACAGGGTTCGATGAGCAGTTCTTC. Translating it yields CASSLTGTGFDEQFF.

The chain is built from TRBV18 and TRBJ1-4; TRBD1 might be the D (6 bases). Trimming removed 1 base at V and 2 bases at J, with 14 bases between. This CDR3 region has 17 residues. CDR1 is KGHSH and CDR2 is LQKENI in the germline V gene. The chain's CDR3 is CASSPHGRGATNEKLFF. DNA for the CDR3: TGTGCCAGCTCACCACACGGTCGGGGGGCGACTAATGAAAAACTGTTTTTT.

In this sample, this clone turned up once. The CDR3 sequence is CASIAGTGVGAKETQYF. CDR3 DNA sequence: TGTGCCAGCATCGCCGGGACAGGGGTGGGAGCAAAGGAGACCCAGTACTTC. The chain uses TRBV21-1 and TRBJ2-5; the listed D gene, TRBD1, was not tested against the DNA. TRBV21-1 corresponds to a pseudogene. CDR3 size: 17 residues.